Here is one T cell receptor (beta chain) with its context. The target antigen is unknown. The collection from each donor was one heparinised blood draw averaging roughly 100 mL. Isolation of CD4+ naive, central memory, regulatory and stem cell-like memory cells was achieved by sorting via CD45RO/CCR7/CD25/CD127/CD95/CD27. The germline gives CDR1 MNHEY, CDR2 SVGAGI. The CDR3 consists of 13 residues. Trimming removed 5 bases from V and 4 bases from J; junction bases left unmatched: 4. The record originates from a study of beta chain features in type 1 diabetes. Study details: Some 99 million sorted cells were examined across all samples.

The isolated RNA, all of it, was reverse transcribed, so expressed TCRB transcripts were what got sequenced. Libraries were prepared by immunoSEQ multiplex PCR; TCRdb keeps only in-frame clonotypes and omits some of them. This table holds some 700,000 clones, roughly 13% found once. General study findings and limits: TCRB CDR3s from Type 1 diabetes patients were moderately but significantly shorter in all four CD4+ subsets.

The TCR originated in a young man with type 1 diabetes. The rearrangement links TRBV6-5 to TRBJ1-2, with 7 nucleotides matching TRBD1. Sequencing was carried out using naive CD4+ T cells from blood. The chain's CDR3 is CASSLWDSYGYTF. DNA of the CDR3: TGTGCCAGCAGTCTTTGGGACAGCTATGGCTACACCTTC.